This T cell receptor (beta chain) was recovered during a study of T cells in Graves' hyperthyroidism and ophthalmopathy (dated by TCRdb to about 2019). About the study as a whole: Peripheral blood was sampled at the time of initial diagnosis, prior to any treatment. A discovery cohort of roughly 100 patients, approximately 45 with Graves' ophthalmopathy and under 60 with stable Graves' hyperthyroidism, was used to find distinguishing TCR V-J signatures. Prospective prediction of ophthalmopathy was tested in an independent validation cohort consisting of under 20 hyperthyroidism patients and approximately 16 patients who later progressed to ophthalmopathy. The 75 to 100 discovery patients were randomly split 7:3 into training and test sets. In over five Graves' hyperthyroidism patients, the study also compared T-cell repertoires from thyroid tissue with T-cell repertoires from blood. After sampling, hyperthyroidism patients received methimazole starting at 30 mg daily, and ophthalmopathy patients received high-dose intravenous methylprednisolone. The paper describes TCR Vbeta CDR3 sequencing of roughly 130 peripheral blood samples, made up of 43 ophthalmopathy patients, 70 to 75 hyperthyroidism patients and 17 progressor patients.

The CDR3, from cysteine to phenylalanine, totals 13 residues. CDR3 DNA is the only sequence kept; it has 39 bases, read in frame from the first base. The germline V gene gives CDR1 as ENHRY and CDR2 as SYGVKD. Hyperthyroidism patients were aged 18 to 65 years and newly diagnosed, with disease duration of less than 2 months. Patients with uncontrolled infections, other autoimmune diseases, pregnancy or lactation were excluded. Diagnoses relied on clinical symptoms, serum thyroxine and TRAb, thyroid ultrasound and orbital computed tomography. Blood from progressor patients was collected at the time of first diagnosis with hyperthyroidism, before any ophthalmopathy symptoms had appeared. Ficoll-Paque density gradient centrifugation was used to isolate PBMCs from around 9.1 ml of fresh peripheral blood. Progressor patients were initially diagnosed with Graves' hyperthyroidism and developed ophthalmopathy during follow-up. Trizol reagent was used to extract total RNA, and RNA quality was then checked on an Agilent 2100 Bioanalyzer.

Amplification of TCR beta CDR3 regions was carried out from RNA transcripts. A first-round RT-PCR of the TCR CDR3 used the HTBI primer set with the Qiagen OneStep RT-PCR kit. The libraries were constructed in a second round of multiplex PCR and then size-selected and purified. Sequencing of the libraries was done on an Illumina HiSeq2000 using paired-end 100 bp reads. Turning to the authors' computational methods: SOAPnuke was used to process the raw data, with reads discarded if the reads contained adapters or uncalled bases, had a mean Phred below 15, or lacked an exact constant-primer or identifier match. COPE v1.2.5 was used to merge high-quality paired reads, and clonotypes were defined as unique nucleotide sequences. Clonotypes were aligned to IMGT TRBV, TRBD and TRBJ reference segments using MiTCR v1.1. Only V-J combinations with frequency above 0.0001, covering about 99% of repertoires, were analysed. A TCS score was defined as the ratio between F50 (clonal expansion) and ExV (chaos), using BLOSUM62-based TCRdist between CDR3 peptides within each V-J. Welch's t-statistics and random forest reduced 500 to 650 V-J features to roughly 13, which were used in a naive Bayes classifier (R e1071). The raw public reads went through TCRdb reprocessing: fastp at Q25, MiXCR clone calling, in-frame beta chains kept. Every entry covers one CDR3 protein and lists the most common genes and DNA from its rows. These V and J calls are TCRdb output, not the study's own analysis. The sample table shows approximately 260,000 distinct CDR3 sequences, and around 15% are seen once. 30% of the sample is held by the ten biggest clonotypes.

Summary of the overall study and its limitations: In validation, the model predicted progression to ophthalmopathy a median of about 5.9 months before onset, with roughly 70% sensitivity and about 75% specificity. A 13 V-J signature model separated ophthalmopathy from stable hyperthyroidism, with around 91% sensitivity and 81.08% specificity in cross-validation and 80%/75% in testing. Blood samples also contained most of the expanded thyroid clonotypes (frequency above 0.001), which suggests that blood repertoires may reflect thyroid immune responses. Sample size was not statistically predetermined, and blinding of investigators to group allocation was not performed.

As concerns this clonotype: The specificity of this receptor is unknown. A much more abundant neighbour one base away suggests this may be a read error.

The V and J genes are TRBV10-3 and TRBJ2-5; the D segment might be TRBD1 or TRBD2, since each matches 5 bases. The receptor was isolated from a woman in her fifties or sixties with Graves' hyperthyroidism that later progressed to Graves' ophthalmopathy. What was sequenced was blood. The base sequence is TGTGTCATCGGCAGGGACGCTCAAGAGACCCAGTACTTC. The encoded protein is CVIGRDAQETQYF.